These 18 T cell receptor beta chains were sequenced from one sample in a study of blood T cell repertoires in COVID-19. Clones were read by immunoSEQ multiplex PCR, and TCRdb kept only the in-frame ones, dropping some. The data hold a few hundred thousand clones, with approximately 82% observed a single time. The sequenced sample was PBMCs or T cells enriched from blood (not recorded which). Source of these receptors: a man aged 40-49 years who had been exposed to COVID-19.

This clone appeared once. The gene calls are TRBV5-4 and TRBJ2-3, with D perhaps matching TRBD1 (6 bases). The length of the CDR3 is 16 residues. The V gene lost 4 bases and the J gene lost 10 bases, with 25 bases spanning the gap. Germline values: CDR1 SGHNT, CDR2 YYREEE (reference sequence). CDR3 DNA sequence: TGTGCCAGCAGCCGCCGGAGGACAGACTACGGGTCGGCGCAGTATTTT. Amino acids: CASSRRRTDYGSAQYF.

The chain combines TRBV7-2 with TRBJ2-3; D is undetermined. CDR3 length equals 13 residues. Per germline, CDR1 SGHTA and CDR2 FQGNSA. V was pared by 3 bases and J by 8 bases, with 12 bases between. CDR3 sequence reads: CASSFSFGSTQYF. CDR3 bases: TGTGCCAGCAGCTTTTCGTTCGGGTCTACGCAGTATTTT.

The chain has TRBV7-3 and TRBJ1-1; no reliable D call. Germline CDR1 is SGHTA and CDR2 is FQGTGA. CDR3 size: 14 residues. V was trimmed by 3 bases and J by 4 bases, leaving 12 bases between them. CDR3: CASSFGSSGTEAFF. The DNA of the CDR3 is TGTGCCAGCAGCTTTGGTTCCAGTGGCACTGAAGCTTTCTTT.

J is TRBJ1-1 and V is TRBV25-1; TRBD1 is a possible D gene (6 bases). The germline V and J ends were trimmed by 3 bases and 6 bases, with 11 bases remaining between them. The CDR3 loop spans 13 amino acids. Germline V gene lookup returns CDR1 MGHDK and CDR2 SYGVNS. The CDR3 reads CASSETRGAEAFF. Here the CDR3 DNA reads TGTGCCAGCAGTGAGACCAGGGGCGCTGAAGCTTTCTTT.

The count of this clone is one. V and J are TRBV29-1 and TRBJ2-4, with D possibly being TRBD1 (6 bases). V was clipped by 0 bases and J by 0 bases, with 12 bases between them. The length of the CDR3 is 16 residues. CDR1 is SQVTM, CDR2 ANQGSEA, per germline. This chain's CDR3 is CSVEEGQLLAKNIQYF. For the CDR3, the DNA is TGCAGCGTTGAAGAGGGACAACTGCTAGCCAAAAACATTCAGTACTTC.

The V call is TRBV6-1, the J call TRBJ1-1, with TRBD1 matching over 9 bases. CDR3 length: 15 residues. Germline-derived CDR1 and CDR2 are MNHNS and SASEGT. Trimming removed 2 bases from V and 4 bases from J; junction bases left unmatched: 5. The CDR3 sequence is CASSEKTGGGTEAFF. CDR3 in DNA: TGTGCCAGCAGTGAAAAAACAGGGGGCGGCACTGAAGCTTTCTTT.

This chain links TRBV27 with TRBJ2-7, with TRBD1 matching 7 bases. This CDR3 region has 14 residues. After removal of 6 bases from V and 3 bases from J, the junction contained 8 bases not matched to a gene. Germline loops: CDR1 MNHEY, CDR2 SMNVEV (reference sequence). DNA for the CDR3: TGTGCCAGCAGCCCCAGACAGGGTTTCTACGAGCAGTACTTC. Its translation is CASSPRQGFYEQYF.

CDR3 DNA: TGTGCCAGCAGCTTAGCGGGAGGGCCCTACGAGCAGTACTTC. Translated, it gives CASSLAGGPYEQYF. V gene TRBV7-3 combines with J gene TRBJ2-7, with 9 bases identical to TRBD2. Germline V CDR1 and CDR2: SGHTA, FQGTGA. Unmatched junction bases numbered 1, after V lost 2 bases and J lost 2 bases. CDR3 length: 14 amino acids.

V gene TRBV7-3 combines with J gene TRBJ2-2; possibly TRBD1 for D (5 bases). Germline values: CDR1 SGHTA, CDR2 FQGTGA. Trimming stripped 5 bases from V and 5 bases from J, with 18 bases between. The CDR3 consists of 16 residues. Here the CDR3 reads CASSPQGAVNTGELFF. CDR3 in DNA: TGTGCCAGCAGCCCGCAAGGGGCGGTCAATACCGGGGAGCTGTTTTTT.

The chain carries TRBV4-1 and TRBJ1-5; D gene ambiguous. V was shortened by 3 bases and J by 2 bases, with 14 bases between the two germline ends. The CDR3 is made up of 16 amino acids. The germline CDR1 and CDR2 sequences are MGHRA and YSYEKL. CDR3 sequence reads: CASSQGRSAGNQPQHF. CDR3 sequence (DNA): TGCGCCAGCAGCCAGGGCCGATCAGCGGGCAATCAGCCCCAGCATTTT.

This clone was seen a handful of times. The CDR3 region is CASSSPPGIGNSPLHF. The CDR3 bases are TGTGCCAGCAGTTCCCCGCCCGGGATCGGCAATTCACCCCTCCACTTT. The chain carries TRBV27 and TRBJ1-6; D gene uncertain. Germline lookup yields CDR1 MNHEY and CDR2 SMNVEV (reference sequence). Between the trimmed V and J ends, which lost 4 bases and 7 bases, there was a span of 17 bases. The CDR3 covers 16 residues.

The chain uses TRBV20-1 and TRBJ1-2, with D unresolved. The CDR3 covers 11 residues. V was trimmed by 6 bases and J by 3 bases, leaving 8 bases between them. Germline V gene data show CDR1 as DFQATT and CDR2 as SNEGSKA (reference sequence). Here the CDR3 DNA reads TGCAGTGCCCCAGGCGACTATGGCTACACCTTC. Protein: CSAPGDYGYTF.

The CDR3 protein is CASSSRSQGSMAQYF. CDR3 coding DNA: TGTGCCAGCAGCTCCCGATCACAGGGATCGATGGCCCAGTACTTC. V and J are TRBV7-8 and TRBJ2-5; a weak D match, TRBD1 (6 bases). The CDR3 totals 15 residues. Germline CDR1 is SGHVS and CDR2 is FQNEAQ. V lost 4 bases, J lost 9 bases, and 21 bases lay in between.

This sequence joins TRBV27 and TRBJ1-3; D unclear. Germline CDR1 and CDR2: MNHEY and SMNVEV (reference sequence). The CDR3 extends over 14 amino acids. V dropped 5 bases and J dropped 5 bases, with 13 bases sitting between them. CDR3 sequence reads: CASSEGLRRNTIYF. The CDR3 DNA sequence: TGTGCCAGCAGTGAGGGTCTTCGTAGAAACACCATATATTTT.

This clone was observed a single time. The chain is built from TRBV19 and TRBJ2-1; tentatively, D is TRBD2 (5 bases). The germline V and J ends were trimmed by 0 bases and 13 bases, with 13 bases remaining between them. Germline V gene sequence: CDR1 LNHDA, CDR2 SQIVND (reference sequence). CDR3 length: 13 residues. The CDR3 protein is CASSIDLEDLQFF. The DNA for the CDR3 is TGTGCCAGTAGTATAGATCTGGAGGACCTCCAGTTCTTC.

V and J are TRBV28 and TRBJ2-3, with TRBD2 matching 14 bases. The CDR3 runs to 17 residues. Germline V CDR1 and CDR2: MDHEN, SYDVKM. The junction had 9 bases not matched to a gene; V was cut back by 2 bases and J by 8 bases. The CDR3 loop is CASSLRGLAGVTGTQYF. CDR3 sequence (DNA): TGTGCCAGCAGTTTACGGGGACTAGCGGGAGTTACGGGTACGCAGTATTTT.

This chain joins TRBV5-5 and TRBJ2-7; weak D call: TRBD1 (6 bases). Germline V gene sequence: CDR1 SGHKS, CDR2 YYEKEE (reference sequence). The CDR3 is 14 amino acids. V was clipped by 1 base and J by 2 bases, with 10 bases between them. In DNA form, the CDR3 reads TGTGCCAGCAGCTTGTTAGGGACAACCTACGAGCAGTACTTC. Translating gives CASSLLGTTYEQYF.

A few counts support this clone. This chain uses TRBV28 with TRBJ1-1; tentatively, D is TRBD1 (5 bases). The CDR3 is 11 amino acids. V gave up 5 bases and J gave up 11 bases, with 12 bases separating them. Per the germline V gene, CDR1 is MDHEN and CDR2 is SYDVKM. The CDR3 protein is CASSIQGLAFF. In DNA form, the CDR3 reads TGTGCCAGCAGTATCCAGGGTTTGGCTTTCTTT.